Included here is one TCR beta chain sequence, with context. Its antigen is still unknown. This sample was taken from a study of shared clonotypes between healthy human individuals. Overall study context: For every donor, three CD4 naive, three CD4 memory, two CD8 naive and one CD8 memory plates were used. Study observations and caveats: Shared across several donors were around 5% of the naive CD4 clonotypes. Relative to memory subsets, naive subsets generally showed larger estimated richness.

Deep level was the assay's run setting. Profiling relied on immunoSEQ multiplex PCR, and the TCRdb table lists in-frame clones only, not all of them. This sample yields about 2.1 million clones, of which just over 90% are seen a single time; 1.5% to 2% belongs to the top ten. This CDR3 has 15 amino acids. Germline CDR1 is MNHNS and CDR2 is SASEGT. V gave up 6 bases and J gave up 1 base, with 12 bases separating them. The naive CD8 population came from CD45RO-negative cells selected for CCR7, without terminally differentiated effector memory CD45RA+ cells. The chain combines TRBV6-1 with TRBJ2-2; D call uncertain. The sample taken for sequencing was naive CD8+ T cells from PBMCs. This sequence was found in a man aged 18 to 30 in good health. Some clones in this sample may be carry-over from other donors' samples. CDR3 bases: TGTGCCAGCAGCCCCCTATCCGGGAACACCGGGGAGCTGTTTTTT. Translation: CASSPLSGNTGELFF.